The TCR beta chain under discussion was sequenced for a study of CD8 T cells in ankylosing spondylitis. Germline V gives CDR1 MDHEN, CDR2 SYDVKM. The CDR3 has 15 amino acids. V was clipped by 5 bases and J by 5 bases; unmatched bases: 7. The sample holds many counts of this clonotype. Antigen specificity is unknown. Study conclusions and caveats: As reported, disease-linked clones showed significant enrichment in matched ankylosing spondylitis synovial fluid. Before this, some motif variants had been reported in reactive arthritis synovial fluid and blood. A TCR beta motif made of 7 to 9 highly homologous variants seemed typical of ankylosing spondylitis blood.

TCRdb fed the 5' RACE reads into MiXCR, producing one record per CDR3 protein. The profile shows roughly 48,000 distinct CDR3 sequences, 7.4% of them singletons. The chain is built from TRBV28 and TRBJ2-1, with TRBD2 matching over 9 bases. This sequence was found in a female donor with ankylosing spondylitis or in good health (not recorded which). Sequenced input: blood, either unsorted or a sorted T cell fraction (not recorded which). The CDR3 nucleotides are TGTGCCAGCAGTCCTGACAGCGGGGGGAACAATGAGCAGTTCTTC. This gives the protein CASSPDSGGNNEQFF.